A selection of T cell receptor beta chains follows, all from one sample in a study of radiotherapy plus CTLA-4 blockade in lung cancer. Sequencing was performed with immunoSEQ multiplex PCR; in TCRdb, only in-frame clones are kept and a portion is missing. The data contain 90,000 to 100,000 clones, about four fifths of them singletons. This sample comprised peripheral blood, obtained from a patient treated with radiotherapy plus ipilimumab. The receptor set was obtained from a human donor with non-small cell lung cancer that progressed on radiotherapy plus ipilimumab. The CDR3 runs from the conserved cysteine through the conserved F or W. The D gene is left open where the match is weak. Not all rows give a size; the values are once, few, many and, for expanded clones, a class.

clone_size	v_call	d_call	j_call	cdr3_nt	cdr3_aa
NA	TRBV18	TRBD2	TRBJ2-7	TGTGCCAGCTCACCCGGACTAGCGGGGCTATACGAGCAGTACTTC	CASSPGLAGLYEQYF
NA	TRBV27	NA	TRBJ1-2	TGTGCCAGCAAACCAATACGGAACTATGGCTACACCTTC	CASKPIRNYGYTF
few	TRBV2	NA	TRBJ2-3	TGTGCCAGCAGTGAAGGAACAGATACGCAGTATTTT	CASSEGTDTQYF
NA	TRBV6-6	TRBD1	TRBJ1-5	TGTGCCAGCAGTGGACAGGGGTACTCTAGCAATCAGCCCCAGCATTTT	CASSGQGYSSNQPQHF
NA	TRBV28	TRBD1	TRBJ2-7	TGTGCCAGCAGTTTCCAGGGGGCGGACGAGCAGTACTTC	CASSFQGADEQYF
NA	TRBV28	NA	TRBJ2-4	TGTGCCAGCAGTTTTGAGGGGGGGATGGCCAAAAACATTCAGTACTTC	CASSFEGGMAKNIQYF
NA	TRBV6-6	TRBD2	TRBJ2-7	TGTGCCACCACGGGACTAGTCTACGAGCAGTACTTC	CATTGLVYEQYF
NA	TRBV4-2	TRBD1	TRBJ1-5	TGTGCCAGCAGCCCCCGGGACAGGGACGGTCAGCCCCAGCATTTT	CASSPRDRDGQPQHF
NA	TRBV5-1	TRBD1	TRBJ1-2	TGCGCCAGCAGCAACCGACAGGGTGGCTATGGCTACACCTTC	CASSNRQGGYGYTF
NA	TRBV7-2	NA	TRBJ1-1	TGTGCCAGCAGCTTAAGGGGGAACACTGAAGCTTTCTTT	CASSLRGNTEAFF
NA	TRBV19	NA	TRBJ1-1	TGTGCCAGTTCTAGGTTGTGGGGGGCAAAGGACACTGAAGCTTTCTTT	CASSRLWGAKDTEAFF
NA	TRBV5-4	NA	TRBJ2-2	TGTGCCAGCAGCCGAGCGGGCCCGACCGGGGAGCTGTTTTTT	CASSRAGPTGELFF